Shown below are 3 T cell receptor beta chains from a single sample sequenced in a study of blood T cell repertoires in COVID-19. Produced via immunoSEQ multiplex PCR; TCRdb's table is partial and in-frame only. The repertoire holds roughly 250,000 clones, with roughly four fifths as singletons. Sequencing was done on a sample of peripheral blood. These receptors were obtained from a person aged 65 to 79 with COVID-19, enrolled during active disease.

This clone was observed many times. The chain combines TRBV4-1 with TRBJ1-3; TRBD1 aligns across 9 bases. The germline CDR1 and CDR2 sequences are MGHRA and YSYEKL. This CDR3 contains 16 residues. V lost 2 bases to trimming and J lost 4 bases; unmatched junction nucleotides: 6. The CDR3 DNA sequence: TGCGCCAGCAGCCAACAGGACAGGGGAGGAGGAAACACCATATATTTT. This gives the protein CASSQQDRGGGNTIYF.

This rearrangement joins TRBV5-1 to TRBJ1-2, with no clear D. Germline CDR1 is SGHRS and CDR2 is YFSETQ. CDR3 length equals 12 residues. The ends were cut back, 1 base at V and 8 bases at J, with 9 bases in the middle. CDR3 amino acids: CASSLWGEGYTF. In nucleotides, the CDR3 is TGCGCCAGCAGCTTGTGGGGAGAGGGCTACACCTTC.

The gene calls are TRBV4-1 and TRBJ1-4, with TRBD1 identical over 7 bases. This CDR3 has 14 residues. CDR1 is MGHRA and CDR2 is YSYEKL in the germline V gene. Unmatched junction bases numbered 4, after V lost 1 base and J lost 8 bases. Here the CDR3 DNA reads TGCGCCAGCAGCCAAGGACAGGGCAGGGAAAAACTGTTTTTT. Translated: CASSQGQGREKLFF.